This passage covers 20 T cell receptor beta chains from one sample sequenced in a study of cytomegalovirus exposure and HLA in healthy donors. PCR used 60 Vbeta primers and 13 Jbeta primers. The method was immunoSEQ multiplex PCR; TCRdb's version includes in-frame clones alone and lacks a portion of them. The table has 110,000 to 150,000 clones, around 82% seen once. Sample: PBMCs. Receptors were obtained from a man in his late teens or twenties in good health and CMV-seropositive.

The gene calls are TRBV7-8 and TRBJ2-5, with a tentative D call TRBD2 (5 bases). This CDR3 has 17 amino acids. Germline CDR1 and CDR2: SGHVS and FQNEAQ. V was pared by 2 bases and J by 0 bases, with 16 bases between. The CDR3 nucleotides are TGTGCCAGCAGCTTAAGAGGGAGAGCCCAGTACCAAGAGACCCAGTACTTC. Protein sequence: CASSLRGRAQYQETQYF.

The chain employs TRBV28 and TRBJ1-1; 7 positions match TRBD1. The CDR3 is 12 amino acids. V lost 11 bases, J lost 4 bases, and 7 bases stayed unmatched. Germline CDR1 is MDHEN and CDR2 is SYDVKM. CDR3 sequence: CAVRGLITEAFF. CDR3 nucleotides: TGTGCCGTAAGGGGGCTGATCACTGAAGCTTTCTTT.

V is TRBV5-4 and J is TRBJ2-3, with 8 nucleotides matching TRBD1. This CDR3 has 14 amino acids. The junction had 3 bases not matched to a gene; V was cut back by 5 bases and J by 1 base. Germline CDR1 SGHNT, CDR2 YYREEE (reference sequence). CDR3 sequence (DNA): TGTGCCAGCAGTTTCAGGGGGCGCACAGATACGCAGTATTTT. Its protein is CASSFRGRTDTQYF. The entire variable domain, with the rest obtained from reference TRBV5-4 and TRBJ2-3, is as follows: ETGVTQSPTHLIKTRGQQVTLRCSSQSGHNTVSWYQQALGQGPQFIFQYYREEENGRGNFPPRFSGLQFPNYSSELNVNALELDDSALYLCASSFRGRTDTQYFGPGTRLTVL.

The CDR3 bases are TGTGCCAGCAGCTCGTCTAGCGGGGCCGGCTTATCGGTGCAGTTCTTC. It codes for CASSSSSGAGLSVQFF. V is TRBV5-4 and J is TRBJ2-1; 9 positions agree with TRBD2. V shed 3 bases and J 12 bases; nucleotides not matched to a gene: 16. The CDR3 contains 16 residues. Germline-derived CDR1 and CDR2 are SGHNT and YYREEE (reference sequence).

Written as DNA, the CDR3 is TGTGCCAGCAGCGCTGACAGGGGGTCGTCCGGCGGTGAAAAACTGTTTTTT. Translation gives CASSADRGSSGGEKLFF. The V call is TRBV5-6, the J call TRBJ1-4, with 9 bases matching TRBD1. This CDR3 has 17 amino acids. Germline CDR1 is SGHDT and CDR2 is YYEEEE. With 4 bases clipped from V and 7 bases from J, the junction kept 14 bases outside the gene matches.

The chain couples TRBV28 to TRBJ2-1; the D is unclear. This CDR3 has 15 amino acids. In germline, CDR1 is MDHEN, CDR2 SYDVKM. Trimming cost V 7 bases and J 4 bases, with 17 bases left between them. The chain's CDR3 is CASNPAYAGYNEQFF. CDR3 nucleotide sequence: TGTGCCAGCAATCCAGCCTACGCCGGGTACAATGAGCAGTTCTTC. Together with reference TRBV28 and TRBJ2-1, the CDR3 gives the full variable domain: DVKVTQSSRYLVKRTGEKVFLECVQDMDHENMFWYRQDPGLGLRLIYFSYDVKMKEKGDIPEGYSVSREKKERFSLILESASTNQTSMYLCASNPAYAGYNEQFFGPGTRLTVL.

This clone was detected once. This chain uses TRBV28 with TRBJ1-3, with 10 positions matching TRBD1. The CDR3 spans 17 residues. Germline CDR1 MDHEN, CDR2 SYDVKM. With 6 bases clipped from V and 2 bases from J, the junction kept 10 bases outside the gene matches. CDR3: CASSPGTGELTGNTIYF. The CDR3 nucleotides read TGTGCCAGCAGCCCCGGGACAGGGGAGTTAACTGGAAACACCATATATTTT.

This clone has a handful of counts. The V and J genes are TRBV6-5 and TRBJ1-5; a weak D match, TRBD1 (5 bases). There are 14 residues in the CDR3. Germline CDR1 is MNHEY and CDR2 is SVGAGI. With 6 bases removed from V and 0 bases from J, the gap between germline ends came to 9 bases. This CDR3 reads CASSGHDSNQPQHF. CDR3 nucleotide sequence: TGTGCCAGCAGCGGACATGATAGCAATCAGCCCCAGCATTTT.

The chain employs TRBV7-2 and TRBJ2-5; a weak D match, TRBD2 (6 bases). The CDR3 consists of 13 residues. CDR1 and CDR2 from the germline V gene are SGHTA and FQGNSA. Trimming removed 5 bases from V and 2 bases from J, with 9 bases in between. The DNA of the CDR3 is TGTGCCAGCAGCGAGGGACTGCAAGAGACCCAGTACTTC. Its protein is CASSEGLQETQYF.

This clone was seen only once. The chain couples TRBV11-3 to TRBJ2-5; 10 positions match TRBD2. Germline V gene lookup returns CDR1 SGHNT and CDR2 YENEEA. This CDR3 is built from 15 residues. V lost 5 bases to trimming and J lost 2 bases; unmatched junction nucleotides: 5. The DNA for the CDR3 is TGTGCCAGCAGCCGTGGGACTAGCGTTCAAGAGACCCAGTACTTC. Translating gives CASSRGTSVQETQYF.

The genes are TRBV27 and TRBJ2-5, with unresolved D. This CDR3 region has 14 residues. The V end lost 5 bases, the J end lost 4 bases, and 14 bases lay between the germline ends. The V gene's germline CDR1 is MNHEY and CDR2 SMNVEV (reference sequence). CDR3 bases: TGTGCCAGCAGTCCCCTAGGCCTTATAGAGACCCAGTACTTC. Its protein is CASSPLGLIETQYF.

V and J are TRBV27 and TRBJ2-4; D may be TRBD2 (6 bases). The length of the CDR3 is 14 residues. Germline CDR1 is MNHEY and CDR2 is SMNVEV (reference sequence). The V end was cut by 4 bases, the J end by 4 bases, with 11 bases between. CDR3 DNA sequence: TGTGCCAGCAGTTCGGGACTCCTGAAAAACATTCAGTACTTC. It encodes CASSSGLLKNIQYF.

This chain connects TRBV7-6 to TRBJ2-1; TRBD2 agrees at 11 bases. This CDR3 spans 17 amino acids. V trimming: 4 bases; J trimming: 3 bases; junction bases outside the gene matches: 8. Germline values: CDR1 SGHVS, CDR2 FNYEAQ. CDR3 protein: CASSYSSGRTLYNEQFF. In DNA, the CDR3 is TGTGCCAGCAGCTATTCTAGCGGGAGGACTCTCTACAATGAGCAGTTCTTC.

The CDR3 region is CASSMAVQATNEKLFF. The CDR3 DNA follows: TGTGCCAGTAGTATGGCAGTACAAGCAACTAATGAAAAACTGTTTTTT. The chain uses TRBV19 and TRBJ1-4, with D uncertain. The CDR3 is made up of 16 amino acids. Deletions cut 3 bases from V and 0 bases from J, with 11 bases between. The germline V gene has CDR1 LNHDA and CDR2 SQIVND (reference sequence).

The chain couples TRBV5-6 to TRBJ2-7; 7 bases align to TRBD1. Germline V gene lookup returns CDR1 SGHDT and CDR2 YYEEEE. The V gene end was trimmed by 4 bases and the J gene end by 6 bases; junction bases not matched to a gene: 10. This CDR3 contains 14 residues. The CDR3 coding sequence is TGTGCCAGCAGCCCCTACCGACAGGGTTCCGAGCAGTACTTC. This sequence encodes CASSPYRQGSEQYF.

The CDR3 here is CASPDQGTDTQYF. The CDR3 DNA reads TGTGCCAGCCCGGACCAGGGGACAGATACGCAGTATTTT. The chain combines TRBV6-1 with TRBJ2-3; possibly TRBD1 for D (6 bases). V was trimmed by 8 bases and J by 3 bases, leaving 12 bases between them. CDR3 length: 13 residues. CDR1 is MNHNS, CDR2 SASEGT, per germline.

This chain connects TRBV5-6 to TRBJ2-7; D ambiguous. The CDR3 is made up of 14 amino acids. CDR1 SGHDT and CDR2 YYEEEE come from the germline V gene. V was clipped by 9 bases and J by 1 base, with 17 bases between them. In DNA form, the CDR3 reads TGTGCCATCCCCCTTGCTCCAGAATCCTACGAGCAGTACTTC. This sequence encodes CAIPLAPESYEQYF.

V usage is TRBV30 and J usage is TRBJ2-1; D is uncertain. This CDR3 contains 14 residues. Germline values: CDR1 GTSNPN, CDR2 SVGIG (reference sequence). Trimming pared 0 bases from V and 8 bases from J, leaving 14 bases between. CDR3 protein: CAWSVGLESHEQFF. Written as DNA, the CDR3 is TGTGCCTGGAGTGTAGGTCTAGAGTCCCATGAGCAGTTCTTC.

This sequence joins TRBV11-2 and TRBJ2-1; D possibly corresponds to TRBD1 (7 bases). Looked up from germline, CDR1 is SGHAT and CDR2 is FQNNGV. V was clipped by 6 bases and J by 7 bases, with 22 bases between them. The CDR3 sequence is 16 residues long. The CDR3 DNA sequence: TGTGCCAGCAGGATTATCGCAGGGGGGCTGGGGAATGAGCAGTTCTTC. Amino acid sequence: CASRIIAGGLGNEQFF.

This clone has just a few counts. The chain carries TRBV5-4 and TRBJ2-1, with 10 bases aligning to TRBD2. Trimming took 4 bases from V and 1 from J; bases not matched to a gene: 2. CDR3 length: 15 amino acids. CDR1 is SGHNT, CDR2 YYREEE, per germline (reference sequence). CDR3 in amino acids: CASSPSGSSYNEQFF. In DNA form, the CDR3 reads TGTGCCAGCAGCCCTAGCGGGAGTTCCTACAATGAGCAGTTCTTC.